This T cell receptor beta chain originates from a study of CD8 T cells in ankylosing spondylitis (dated by TCRdb to about 2017). Regarding the study in general: The study set out to find disease-linked TCR variants by profiling T cell receptor beta repertoires in ankylosing spondylitis patients and healthy donors. The full study cohort comprised around 23 ankylosing spondylitis patients and 85 to 120 healthy donors. Peripheral blood was sampled, and synovial fluid was also collected from ankylosing spondylitis patients. What the work shows at the level of the full study, not this receptor alone: Some motif variants had previously been reported in the synovial fluid and blood of reactive arthritis patients, which suggests shared mechanisms of disease initiation. A TCR beta motif made up of fewer than 10 highly homologous amino acid variants appeared to be characteristic of blood from ankylosing spondylitis patients. According to the report, matched synovial fluid samples from ankylosing spondylitis patients were significantly enriched for the disease-linked clones. In peripheral blood, the disease-linked clones were found at relatively low frequencies and had a CD8+ phenotype.

This clonotype was detected only a few times. What antigen it recognizes has not been identified. No base quality values were provided; no much bigger clone lies one nucleotide off. CDR1 and CDR2, looked up from the germline V gene (reference sequence), are DFQATT and SNEGSKA. V sheds 3 bases and J sheds 5 bases, leaving 19 bases between their ends. Counted from cysteine to phenylalanine, this CDR3 has 15 amino acids. Solely the CDR3 DNA is kept, with 45 bases framed from the first base. The sample was run on an Illumina HiSeq 2500. Quantitative 5'-RACE with molecular barcodes was the method used to prepare the TCR beta libraries. The study's processing was this. Disease-linked TCR variants were identified with a new computational method built on a probabilistic model of VDJ rearrangement. TCRdb reprocessing: public reads trimmed at Q25 with fastp, clones called with MiXCR, in-frame beta chains kept. Identical CDR3 proteins give one entry, which carries the most common genes and DNA. The authors' filters were not applied to this entry. A total of over 700,000 distinct CDR3 sequences appear in this sample, around 17% of them only once. The top ten constitute around a fifth of the sample.

The sample comprised blood, either unsorted or a sorted T cell fraction (not recorded which). This chain joins TRBV20-1 to TRBJ2-5; too little of a D gene remains to name it. The sequence came from a male donor with ankylosing spondylitis. For the CDR3, the sequence is CSASRIGWVAETQYF. DNA sequence: TGCAGTGCTAGCCGGATAGGGTGGGTGGCGGAGACCCAGTACTTC.